The source of this TCR beta chain is a study of shared clonotypes between healthy human individuals. Method: immunoSEQ multiplex PCR; TCRdb's copy keeps in-frame clones and lacks some. Of around 2.1 million clones listed, about 92% are singletons. In the naive CD8 group, cells lacked CD45RO and were positively selected for CCR7, so terminally differentiated effector memory CD45RA+ cells were left out. There were no recent acute infections or vaccinations among the donors, who were healthy HIV-negative adults. V lost 3 bases and J lost 3, with 18 bases in between. The V gene's germline CDR1 is MGHRA and CDR2 YSYEKL. This CDR3 is 16 amino acids long.

The rearrangement joins TRBV4-1 to TRBJ2-7; D is perhaps TRBD2 (7 bases). This clonotype was obtained from a man between 18 and 29 years old in good health. Some clones in this sample may be carry-over from other donors' samples. Sequenced: naive CD8+ T cells from PBMCs. CDR3 in DNA: TGCGCCAGCAGCCAGCGCTGGGGGCCTAGCGGCTACGAGCAGTACTTC. It codes for CASSQRWGPSGYEQYF.